This entry concerns a single T cell receptor (beta chain). Its antigen remains unidentified. Clones were sequenced by immunoSEQ multiplex PCR, and TCRdb holds only the in-frame ones, with some missing. The sample shows 130,000 or so clones, roughly nine tenths of them seen only once. The source of the sample is a study of T cells in localized non-small cell lung cancer. The study, taken as a whole, reports: Tumor trailed uninvolved adjacent lung in T cell clonality, which peaked there. Appearing in adjacent lung were a median about 59 of the top 100 tumor clones. Analysis by sequencing included only one tumor region, so heterogeneity remains possible.

V was shortened by 3 bases and J by 10 bases, with 21 bases between the two germline ends. Germline V lookup: CDR1 MGHRA, CDR2 YSYEKL. There are 15 residues in the CDR3. This clonotype was sampled from a female donor aged 60 or older with stage I lung adenocarcinoma. Sequencing was performed on peripheral blood, taken before any cancer treatment. The chain carries TRBV4-1 and TRBJ1-2; tentatively, D is TRBD1 (5 bases). The DNA of the CDR3 is TGCGCCAGCAGCCAGGGGACCAGGCGGACCATGGACTACACCTTC. It specifies CASSQGTRRTMDYTF.